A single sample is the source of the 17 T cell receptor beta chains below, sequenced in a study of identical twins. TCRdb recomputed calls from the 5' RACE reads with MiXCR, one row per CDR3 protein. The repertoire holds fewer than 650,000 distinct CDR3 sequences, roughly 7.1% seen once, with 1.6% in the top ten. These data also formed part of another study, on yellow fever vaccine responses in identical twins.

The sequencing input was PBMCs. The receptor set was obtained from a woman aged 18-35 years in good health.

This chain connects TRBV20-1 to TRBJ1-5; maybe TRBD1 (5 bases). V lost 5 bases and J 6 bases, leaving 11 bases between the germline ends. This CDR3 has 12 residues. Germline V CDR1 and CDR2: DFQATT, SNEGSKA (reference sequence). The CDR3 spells CSAVGGGQPQHF. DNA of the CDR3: TGCAGTGCTGTCGGGGGTGGTCAGCCCCAGCATTTT.

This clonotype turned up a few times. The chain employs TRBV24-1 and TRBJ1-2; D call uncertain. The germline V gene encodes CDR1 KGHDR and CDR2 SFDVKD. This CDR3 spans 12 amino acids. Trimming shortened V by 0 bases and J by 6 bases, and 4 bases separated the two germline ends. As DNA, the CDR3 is TGTGCCACCAGTGATTTGGGGGATGGCTACACCTTC. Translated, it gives CATSDLGDGYTF.

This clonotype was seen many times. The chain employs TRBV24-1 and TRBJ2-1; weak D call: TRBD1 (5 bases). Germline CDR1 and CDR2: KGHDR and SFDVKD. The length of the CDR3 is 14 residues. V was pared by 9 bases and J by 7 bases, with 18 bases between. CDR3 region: CATAPLTGVNEQFF. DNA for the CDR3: TGTGCCACCGCGCCCCTCACAGGAGTTAATGAGCAGTTCTTC.

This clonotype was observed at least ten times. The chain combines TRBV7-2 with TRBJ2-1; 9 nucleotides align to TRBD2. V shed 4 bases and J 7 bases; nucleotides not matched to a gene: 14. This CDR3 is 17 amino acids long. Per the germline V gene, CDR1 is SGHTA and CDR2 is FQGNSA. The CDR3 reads CASSSQLGLAGTNEQFF. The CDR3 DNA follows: TGTGCCAGCAGCTCCCAATTGGGTCTAGCGGGGACAAATGAGCAGTTCTTC.

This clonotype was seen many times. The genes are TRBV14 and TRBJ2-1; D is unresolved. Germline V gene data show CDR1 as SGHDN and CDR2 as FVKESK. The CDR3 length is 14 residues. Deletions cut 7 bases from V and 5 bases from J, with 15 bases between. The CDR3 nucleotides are TGTGCCAGCACCGACCGGGCCTTCAACAATGAGCAGTTCTTC. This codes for CASTDRAFNNEQFF.

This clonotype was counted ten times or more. In nucleotides, the CDR3 is TGTGCCAGCAGCCAAGGACCGAGGGAGACCCAGTACTTC. It translates to CASSQGPRETQYF. The gene calls are TRBV14 and TRBJ2-5; no firm D call. Per the germline V gene, CDR1 is SGHDN and CDR2 is FVKESK. Trimming left V 1 base short and J 5 bases short, with 8 bases between. The CDR3 covers 13 residues.

Here the CDR3 reads CASSIVSEQYF. CDR3 nucleotides: TGTGCCAGCAGCATAGTCTCCGAGCAGTACTTC. The chain is built from TRBV7-9 and TRBJ2-7; D unclear. CDR3 length equals 11 residues. Germline V gene sequence: CDR1 SEHNR, CDR2 FQNEAQ (reference sequence). V was trimmed by 5 bases and J by 6 bases, leaving 8 bases between them.

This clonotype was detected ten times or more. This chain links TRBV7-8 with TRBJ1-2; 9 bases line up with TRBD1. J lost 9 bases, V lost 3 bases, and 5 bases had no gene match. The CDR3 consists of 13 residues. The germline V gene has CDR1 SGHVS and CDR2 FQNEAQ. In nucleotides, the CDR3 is TGTGCCAGCAGCTTGGGGGACAGGGAACGCTACACCTTC. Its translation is CASSLGDRERYTF.

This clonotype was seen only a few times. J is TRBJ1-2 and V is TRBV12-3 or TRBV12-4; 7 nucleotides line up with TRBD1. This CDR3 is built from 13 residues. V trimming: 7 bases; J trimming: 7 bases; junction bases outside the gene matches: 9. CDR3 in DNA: TGTGCCAGCACCGCCGGGACAGTAGGTGGCTACACCTTC. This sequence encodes CASTAGTVGGYTF.

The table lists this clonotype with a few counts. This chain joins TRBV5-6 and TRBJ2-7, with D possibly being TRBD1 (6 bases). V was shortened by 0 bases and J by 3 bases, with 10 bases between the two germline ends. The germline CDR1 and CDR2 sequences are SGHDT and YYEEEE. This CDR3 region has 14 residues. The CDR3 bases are TGTGCCAGCAGCTTGGGACAGGCGAACTACGAGCAGTACGTC. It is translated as CASSLGQANYEQYV.

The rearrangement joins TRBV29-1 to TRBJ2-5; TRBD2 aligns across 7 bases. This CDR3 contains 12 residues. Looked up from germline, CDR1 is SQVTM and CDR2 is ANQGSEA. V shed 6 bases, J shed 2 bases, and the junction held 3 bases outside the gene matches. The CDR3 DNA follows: TGCAGCGTCGGACTAGTACAAGAGACCCAGTACTTC. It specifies CSVGLVQETQYF. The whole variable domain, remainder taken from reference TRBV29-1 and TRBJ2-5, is SAVISQKPSRDICQRGTSLTIQCQVDSQVTMMFWYRQQPGQSLTLIATANQGSEATYESGFVIDKFPISRPNLTFSTLTVSNMSPEDSSIYLCSVGLVQETQYFGPGTRLLVL.

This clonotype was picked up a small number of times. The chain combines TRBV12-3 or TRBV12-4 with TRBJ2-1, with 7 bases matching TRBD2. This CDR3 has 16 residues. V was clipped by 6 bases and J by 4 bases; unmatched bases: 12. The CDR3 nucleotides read TGTGCCAGCAGCCCAAGACTAGCCCCGAGGTACAATGAGCAGTTCTTC. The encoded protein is CASSPRLAPRYNEQFF.

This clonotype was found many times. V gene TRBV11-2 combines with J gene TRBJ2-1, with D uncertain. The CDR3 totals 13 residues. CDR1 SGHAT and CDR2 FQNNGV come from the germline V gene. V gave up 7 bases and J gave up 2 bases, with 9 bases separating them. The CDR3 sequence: CASMRPPYNEQFF. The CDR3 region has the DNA TGTGCCAGCATGCGGCCCCCCTACAATGAGCAGTTCTTC.

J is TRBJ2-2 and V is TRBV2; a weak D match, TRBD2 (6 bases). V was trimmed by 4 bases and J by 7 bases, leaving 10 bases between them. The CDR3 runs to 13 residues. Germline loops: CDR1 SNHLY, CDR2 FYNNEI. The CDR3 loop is CASSGRAFGELFF. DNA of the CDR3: TGTGCCAGCAGTGGGAGGGCCTTCGGGGAGCTGTTTTTT.

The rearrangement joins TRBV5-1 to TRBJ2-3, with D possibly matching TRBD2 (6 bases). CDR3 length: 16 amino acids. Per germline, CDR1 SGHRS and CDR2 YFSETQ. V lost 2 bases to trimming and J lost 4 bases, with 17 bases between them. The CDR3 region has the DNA TGCGCCAGCAGCTTTAGGGGATGGGAGGCGGCAGATACGCAGTATTTT. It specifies CASSFRGWEAADTQYF.

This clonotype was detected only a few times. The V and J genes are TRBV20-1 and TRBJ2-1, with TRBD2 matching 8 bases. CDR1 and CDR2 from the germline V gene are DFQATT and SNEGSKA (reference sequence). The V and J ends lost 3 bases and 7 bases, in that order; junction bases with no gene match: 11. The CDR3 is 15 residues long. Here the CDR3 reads CSASQLAAYINEQFF. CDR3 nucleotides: TGCAGTGCTAGCCAACTAGCGGCGTACATTAATGAGCAGTTCTTC.

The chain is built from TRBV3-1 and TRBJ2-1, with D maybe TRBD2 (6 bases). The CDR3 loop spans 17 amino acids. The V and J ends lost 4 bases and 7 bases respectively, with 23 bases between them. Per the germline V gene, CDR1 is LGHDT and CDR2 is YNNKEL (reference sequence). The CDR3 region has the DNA TGTGCCAGCAGCCTCCTTCGTGGGGCGGGATCATTGAATGAGCAGTTCTTC. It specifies CASSLLRGAGSLNEQFF.